Below are 14 T cell receptor beta chains sequenced from a single sample in a study of T-cell memory formation after mild COVID-19. From the 5' RACE reads, TCRdb called clonotypes with MiXCR, one entry per CDR3 protein. The sample carries some 100,000 distinct CDR3 sequences, 11% recorded once. The sample comprised PBMCs or a T cell subset sorted from them (not recorded which). These receptors were collected from a young man who had mild COVID-19 (a few samples of this study predate the infection). Cell type and time point are not known.

Only a few counts were recorded for this clonotype. The chain combines TRBV5-1 with TRBJ1-1; unclear D gene. Germline CDR1 and CDR2: SGHRS and YFSETQ. Trimming left V 4 bases short and J 1 base short, with 11 bases between. The CDR3 runs to 14 residues. The DNA of the CDR3 is TGCGCCAGCAGCCAATCGGGGTGGAACACTGAAGCTTTCTTT. Translating gives CASSQSGWNTEAFF.

This chain connects TRBV7-3 to TRBJ2-4; D gene uncertain. Trimming removed 2 bases at V and 5 bases at J, with 10 bases between. Looked up from germline, CDR1 is SGHTA and CDR2 is FQGTGA. The CDR3 contains 14 residues. CDR3 protein: CASSLYPEENIQYF. In DNA form, the CDR3 reads TGTGCCAGCAGCTTATATCCCGAGGAAAACATTCAGTACTTC.

This clonotype was picked up a small number of times. The J gene is TRBJ1-4, the V gene TRBV23-1, with D possibly matching TRBD1 (6 bases). Being an ORF, TRBV23-1 has a function that is uncertain. The CDR3 spans 13 residues. Trimming cost V 4 bases and J 8 bases, with 11 bases left between them. DNA for the CDR3: TGCGCCAGCAGTCCGCTTCAGGGGGAAAAACTGTTTTTT. This sequence encodes CASSPLQGEKLFF.

This clonotype was counted between two and nine times. This chain joins TRBV10-3 and TRBJ2-1; TRBD2 matches at 9 bases. The CDR3 is 15 amino acids. Germline V gives CDR1 ENHRY, CDR2 SYGVKD. V trimming: 6 bases; J trimming: 1 base; junction bases outside the gene matches: 4. CDR3 amino acids: CAIRQRGESYNEQFF. CDR3 nucleotides: TGTGCCATCAGGCAGCGGGGGGAATCCTACAATGAGCAGTTCTTC.

The chain links TRBV6-2 or TRBV6-3 to TRBJ2-7, with 7 bases that match TRBD1. The CDR3 is 13 amino acids. Per the germline V gene, CDR1 is MNHEY and CDR2 is SVGEGT. V was pared by 2 bases and J by 3 bases, with 1 base of the junction left unmatched. CDR3 in DNA: TGTGCCAGCAGTTACCGGGACAGCTACGAGCAGTACGTC. Its translation is CASSYRDSYEQYV.

Note on this clonotype: A read error may account for a junction end that differs from germline. The chain links TRBV6-6 to TRBJ2-5; D uncertain. This CDR3 has 15 residues. The V gene's germline CDR1 is MNHNY and CDR2 SVGAGI (reference sequence). The DNA of the CDR3 is TGTGCCAGCAGTTGGGGAACACAGACCCAAGACACCCAGTACTTC. Residues: CASSWGTQTQDTQYF.

This clonotype was seen more than once but under ten times. The chain is built from TRBV7-9 and TRBJ2-1; the D is unclear. This CDR3 has 10 amino acids. The V gene's germline CDR1 is SEHNR and CDR2 FQNEAQ (reference sequence). The V gene lost 5 bases and the J gene lost 8 bases, with 4 bases spanning the gap. CDR3 in amino acids: CASSPYEQFF. The CDR3 nucleotides read TGTGCCAGCAGCCCGTATGAGCAGTTCTTC.

The rearrangement links TRBV29-1 to TRBJ2-7; possibly TRBD1 for D (5 bases). The germline CDR1 and CDR2 sequences are SQVTM and ANQGSEA. The V end was cut by 2 bases, the J end by 1 base, with 12 bases between. The CDR3 loop spans 14 amino acids. Written as DNA, the CDR3 is TGCAGCGTTGAAATGGACACCGAATCCTACGAGCAGTACTTC. This translates into CSVEMDTESYEQYF.

This clonotype was detected a few times. The chain links TRBV12-3 or TRBV12-4 to TRBJ1-2; the D gene is possibly TRBD1 (6 bases). The length of the CDR3 is 13 residues. Trimming removed 3 bases from V and 3 bases from J, with 8 bases in between. CDR3: CASSFRGHYGYTF. Here the CDR3 DNA reads TGTGCCAGCAGTTTCAGGGGCCACTATGGCTACACCTTC.

This clonotype has a handful of counts. The chain combines TRBV20-1 with TRBJ2-2, with TRBD1 matching over 11 bases. Unmatched junction bases numbered 6, after V lost 4 bases and J lost 5 bases. The length of the CDR3 is 15 residues. Germline V gene lookup returns CDR1 DFQATT and CDR2 SNEGSKA (reference sequence). The DNA for the CDR3 is TGCAGTGCTACCTGGGGACAGGGGGGGACCGGGGAGCTGTTTTTT. This translates into CSATWGQGGTGELFF.

This chain links TRBV4-3 with TRBJ2-7; D not resolved. This CDR3 region has 15 residues. Trimming removed 0 bases from V and 0 bases from J, with 9 bases in between. Germline V gene lookup returns CDR1 LGHNA and CDR2 YSLEER. The CDR3 protein is CASSQDPGSSYEQYF. The CDR3 DNA follows: TGCGCCAGCAGCCAAGATCCAGGCAGCTCCTACGAGCAGTACTTC.

The chain joins TRBV7-9 to TRBJ1-1, with D tentatively TRBD1 (5 bases). V lost 5 bases and J 1 base, leaving 14 bases between the germline ends. This CDR3 comprises 15 residues. Germline values: CDR1 SEHNR, CDR2 FQNEAQ (reference sequence). Written as DNA, the CDR3 is TGTGCCAGCAGCCTTATGGGACGAAGGAACACTGAAGCTTTCTTT. Amino acids: CASSLMGRRNTEAFF.

The table lists this clonotype with a few counts. The rearrangement uses TRBV3-1 and TRBJ2-5, with D unresolved. From germline, CDR1 is LGHDT and CDR2 YNNKEL (reference sequence). V lost 0 bases, J lost 1 base, and 6 bases lay in between. The CDR3 consists of 14 residues. CDR3 protein: CASSQDGAQETQYF. DNA for the CDR3: TGTGCCAGCAGCCAAGACGGCGCCCAAGAGACCCAGTACTTC.

This clonotype turned up a few times. The chain is built from TRBV12-3 or TRBV12-4 and TRBJ2-1, with 13 bases matching TRBD2. This CDR3 contains 13 residues. Trimming removed 6 bases from V and 7 bases from J; junction bases left unmatched: 0. CDR3 in amino acids: CASRTSGGNEQFF. In nucleotides, the CDR3 is TGTGCCAGCAGGACTAGCGGGGGGAATGAGCAGTTCTTC.